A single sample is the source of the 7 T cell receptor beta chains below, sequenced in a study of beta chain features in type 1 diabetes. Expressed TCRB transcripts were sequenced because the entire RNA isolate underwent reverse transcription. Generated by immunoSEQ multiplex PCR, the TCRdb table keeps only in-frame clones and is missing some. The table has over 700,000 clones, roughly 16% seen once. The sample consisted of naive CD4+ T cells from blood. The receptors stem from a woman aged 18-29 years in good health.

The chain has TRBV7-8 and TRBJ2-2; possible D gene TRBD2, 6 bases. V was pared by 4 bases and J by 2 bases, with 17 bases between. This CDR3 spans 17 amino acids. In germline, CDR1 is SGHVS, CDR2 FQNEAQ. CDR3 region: CASSSLINGRNTGELFF. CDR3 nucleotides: TGTGCCAGCAGCTCGCTTATAAACGGGAGAAACACCGGGGAGCTGTTTTTT.

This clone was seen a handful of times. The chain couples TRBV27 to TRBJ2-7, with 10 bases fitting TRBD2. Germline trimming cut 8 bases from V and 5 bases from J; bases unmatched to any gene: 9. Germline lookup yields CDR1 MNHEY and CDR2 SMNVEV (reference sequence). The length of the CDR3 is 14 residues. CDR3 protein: CASSSGRALNEQYF. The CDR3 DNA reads TGTGCCAGCTCAAGCGGGAGGGCTCTGAACGAGCAGTACTTC.

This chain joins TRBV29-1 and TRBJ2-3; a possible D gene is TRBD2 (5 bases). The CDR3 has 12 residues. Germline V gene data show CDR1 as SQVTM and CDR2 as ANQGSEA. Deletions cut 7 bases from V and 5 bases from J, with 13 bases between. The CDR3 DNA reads TGCAGCGCCGACCCGGGGATAGATACGCAGTATTTT. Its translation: CSADPGIDTQYF.

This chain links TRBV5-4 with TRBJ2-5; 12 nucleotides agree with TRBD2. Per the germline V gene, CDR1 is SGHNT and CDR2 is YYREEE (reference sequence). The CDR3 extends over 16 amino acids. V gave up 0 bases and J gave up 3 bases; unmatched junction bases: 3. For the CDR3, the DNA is TGTGCCAGCAGCTTGGCCGCTAGCGGGAGGGAAGAGACCCAGTACTTC. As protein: CASSLAASGREETQYF.

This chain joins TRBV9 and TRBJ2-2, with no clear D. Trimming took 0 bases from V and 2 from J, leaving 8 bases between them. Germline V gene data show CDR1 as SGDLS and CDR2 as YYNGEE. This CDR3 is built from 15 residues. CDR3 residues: CASSVGQQNTGELFF. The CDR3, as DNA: TGTGCCAGCAGCGTAGGGCAGCAAAACACCGGGGAGCTGTTTTTT.

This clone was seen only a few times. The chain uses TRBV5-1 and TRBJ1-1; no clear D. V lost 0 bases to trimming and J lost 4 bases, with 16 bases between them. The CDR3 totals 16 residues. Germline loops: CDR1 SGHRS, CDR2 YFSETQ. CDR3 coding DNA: TGCGCCAGCAGCTTGGTGTGGGAGGGCTCGACCACTGAAGCTTTCTTT. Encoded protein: CASSLVWEGSTTEAFF. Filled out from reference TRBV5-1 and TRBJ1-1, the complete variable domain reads KAGVTQTPRYLIKTRGQQVTLSCSPISGHRSVSWYQQTPGQGLQFLFEYFSETQRNKGNFPGRFSGRQFSNSRSEMNVSTLELGDSALYLCASSLVWEGSTTEAFFGQGTRLTVV.

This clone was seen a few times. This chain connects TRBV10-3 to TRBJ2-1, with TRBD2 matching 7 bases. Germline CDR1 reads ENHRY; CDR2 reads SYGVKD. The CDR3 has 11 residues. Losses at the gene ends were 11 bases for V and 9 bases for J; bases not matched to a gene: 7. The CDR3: CAASGGSEQFF. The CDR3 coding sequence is TGTGCCGCCTCGGGAGGTAGTGAGCAGTTCTTC.